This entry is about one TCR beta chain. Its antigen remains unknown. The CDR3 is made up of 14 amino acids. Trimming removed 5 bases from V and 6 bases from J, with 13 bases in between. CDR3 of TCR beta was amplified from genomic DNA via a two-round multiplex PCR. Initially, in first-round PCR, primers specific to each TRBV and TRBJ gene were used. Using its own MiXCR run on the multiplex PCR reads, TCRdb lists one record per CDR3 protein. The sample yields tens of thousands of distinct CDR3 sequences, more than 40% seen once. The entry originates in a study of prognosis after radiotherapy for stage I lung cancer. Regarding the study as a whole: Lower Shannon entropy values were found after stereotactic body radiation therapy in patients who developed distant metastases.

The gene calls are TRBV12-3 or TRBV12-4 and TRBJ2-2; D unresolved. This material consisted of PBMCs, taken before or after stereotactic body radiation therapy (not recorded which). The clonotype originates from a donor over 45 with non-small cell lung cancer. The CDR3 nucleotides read TGTGCCAGCAGTCCCCCACCCCCCCCCGGGGAGCTGTTTTTT. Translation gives CASSPPPPPGELFF.